These 19 T cell receptor beta chains were all obtained from the same sample, sequenced in a study of technical replicates of blood from a handful of donors. The method was immunoSEQ multiplex PCR; TCRdb's version includes in-frame clones alone and lacks a portion of them. Found here are about 100,000 clones, roughly 96% of them singletons; the top ten hold 0.34%. The sequenced sample was T cells isolated from PBMCs. These receptors were taken from a human donor in good health.

J is TRBJ1-1 and V is TRBV9; D is unresolved. The CDR3 has 13 amino acids. V lost 2 bases and J 2 bases, leaving 7 bases between the germline ends. Germline lookup yields CDR1 SGDLS and CDR2 YYNGEE. The CDR3 DNA reads as TGTGCCAGCAGCGTCTTAGAAAACACTGAAGCTTTCTTT. Encoded protein: CASSVLENTEAFF.

The chain combines TRBV7-2 with TRBJ2-1; D not resolved. Germline V gene lookup returns CDR1 SGHTA and CDR2 FQGNSA. The CDR3 is 12 amino acids. V lost 5 bases and J 14 bases, leaving 16 bases between the germline ends. The CDR3 is CASSTDGGWEFF. The CDR3 coding sequence is TGTGCCAGCAGCACAGACGGTGGTTGGGAGTTCTTC.

The chain couples TRBV7-3 to TRBJ1-1; D is unresolved. The CDR3 runs to 13 residues. CDR1 and CDR2 from the germline V gene are SGHTA and FQGTGA. Trimming took off 3 bases at V and 1 base at J, with 6 bases between the two ends. CDR3 DNA sequence: TGTGCCAGCAGCTTTGGAGAGAACACTGAAGCTTTCTTT. Translating it yields CASSFGENTEAFF.

V is TRBV6-1 and J is TRBJ2-5; 11 bases match TRBD2. The CDR3 runs to 15 residues. Germline trimming cut 5 bases from V and 2 bases from J; bases unmatched to any gene: 4. CDR1 is MNHNS and CDR2 is SASEGT in the germline V gene. DNA of the CDR3: TGTGCCAGCAGTCGGATAGCGGGAGGGCAAGAGACCCAGTACTTC. It codes for CASSRIAGGQETQYF.

This clone was found a few times. The chain has TRBV30 and TRBJ1-1; the D is unclear. This CDR3 has 11 residues. The germline V and J ends were trimmed by 0 bases and 4 bases, with 3 bases remaining between them. Germline-derived CDR1 and CDR2 are GTSNPN and SVGIG (reference sequence). This CDR3 is CAWSVGTEAFF. The CDR3 nucleotides read TGTGCCTGGAGTGTCGGCACTGAAGCTTTCTTT.

The V and J genes are TRBV2 and TRBJ1-1; TRBD1 might be the D (5 bases). The V end was cut by 1 base, the J end by 7 bases, with 10 bases between. The germline V gene encodes CDR1 SNHLY and CDR2 FYNNEI. This CDR3 comprises 13 residues. DNA for the CDR3: TGTGCCAGCAGTGAAGAACAGGCCGGTGAAGCTTTCTTT. This gives the protein CASSEEQAGEAFF.

The chain joins TRBV5-1 to TRBJ2-1, with 10 bases fitting TRBD2. Germline trimming cut 4 bases from V and 8 bases from J; bases unmatched to any gene: 9. The germline gives CDR1 SGHRS, CDR2 YFSETQ. This CDR3 is 15 amino acids long. CDR3 sequence: CASSVDVAGGHEQFF. For the CDR3, the DNA is TGCGCCAGCAGCGTAGATGTAGCGGGAGGCCATGAGCAGTTCTTC.

The V and J genes are TRBV6-5 and TRBJ1-1; possibly TRBD1 for D (5 bases). V lost 3 bases and J lost 11, with 10 bases in between. The CDR3 covers 11 residues. Germline-derived CDR1 and CDR2 are MNHEY and SVGAGI. The CDR3 sequence: CASSYYGHAFF. CDR3 in DNA: TGTGCCAGCAGTTATTACGGACATGCTTTCTTT.

The table lists this clone with a few counts. V is TRBV10-1 and J is TRBJ2-7; 10 nucleotides agree with TRBD1. This CDR3 has 15 amino acids. Losses at the gene ends were 6 bases for V and 2 bases for J; bases not matched to a gene: 7. Germline CDR1 is WNHNN and CDR2 is SYGVQD (reference sequence). Here the CDR3 DNA reads TGCGCCAGCAGGGCCGGACAGGGGGTCCCCTACGAGCAGTACTTC. This sequence encodes CASRAGQGVPYEQYF.

The V call is TRBV23-1, the J call TRBJ2-4; 7 bases agree with TRBD1. TRBV23-1 is given ORF status, its function remaining uncertain. The junction had 18 bases not matched to a gene; V was cut back by 4 bases and J by 9 bases. This CDR3 has 17 residues. The CDR3 protein is CASSRLTGEAKSGIQYF. CDR3 sequence (DNA): TGCGCCAGCAGTCGATTAACAGGGGAAGCTAAGTCGGGCATTCAGTACTTC.

The V gene is TRBV25-1, the J gene TRBJ1-5; D is possibly TRBD1 (6 bases). The germline V gene has CDR1 MGHDK and CDR2 SYGVNS. The germline V and J ends were trimmed by 6 bases and 4 bases, with 16 bases remaining between them. The CDR3 is 15 residues long. The CDR3 bases are TGTGCCAGCAGCCCACAGGGATGGGGAAATCAGCCCCAGCATTTT. It translates to CASSPQGWGNQPQHF.

The chain links TRBV11-2 to TRBJ2-7, with D possibly matching TRBD1 (6 bases). Germline V gene lookup returns CDR1 SGHAT and CDR2 FQNNGV. Trimming removed 1 base at V and 5 bases at J, with 12 bases between. The CDR3 length is 14 residues. DNA of the CDR3: TGTGCCAGCAGCTTAGCAGGGGAAGGCCACGAGCAGTACTTC. Its protein is CASSLAGEGHEQYF.

The genes are TRBV7-2 and TRBJ2-7; 9 bases are a match to TRBD1. The germline V gene has CDR1 SGHTA and CDR2 FQGNSA. CDR3 length: 15 amino acids. V shed 7 bases, J shed 4 bases, and the junction held 11 bases outside the gene matches. The CDR3 here is CASIRGQGGSYEQYF. The CDR3 region has the DNA TGTGCCAGCATCAGGGGACAGGGAGGCTCGTACGAGCAGTACTTC.

This clone appeared once. The genes are TRBV5-4 and TRBJ2-7; D gene uncertain. V was shortened by 0 bases and J by 1 base, with 11 bases between the two germline ends. The CDR3 is 15 residues long. From germline, CDR1 is SGHNT and CDR2 YYREEE (reference sequence). The CDR3 sequence is CASSLEIGFSYEQYF. The DNA for the CDR3 is TGTGCCAGCAGCTTGGAAATCGGTTTTTCCTACGAGCAGTACTTC. Drawing the rest from reference TRBV5-4 and TRBJ2-7, the complete variable domain is ETGVTQSPTHLIKTRGQQVTLRCSSQSGHNTVSWYQQALGQGPQFIFQYYREEENGRGNFPPRFSGLQFPNYSSELNVNALELDDSALYLCASSLEIGFSYEQYFGPGTRLTVT.

The chain has TRBV29-1 and TRBJ1-1; no clear D. Germline CDR1 and CDR2: SQVTM and ANQGSEA. The germline V and J ends were trimmed by 3 bases and 1 base, with 12 bases remaining between them. The CDR3 is made up of 14 amino acids. The CDR3 sequence is CSVEEGGWNTEAFF. The CDR3 DNA reads as TGCAGCGTTGAGGAGGGAGGGTGGAACACTGAAGCTTTCTTT. The full variable domain, in which reference TRBV29-1 and TRBJ1-1 provide the parts outside the CDR3, is SAVISQKPSRDICQRGTSLTIQCQVDSQVTMMFWYRQQPGQSLTLIATANQGSEATYESGFVIDKFPISRPNLTFSTLTVSNMSPEDSSIYLCSVEEGGWNTEAFFGQGTRLTVV.

The CDR3 region is CASRHVTANTEAFF. The CDR3 nucleotides read TGTGCCAGTAGACATGTAACAGCCAACACTGAAGCTTTCTTT. This rearrangement joins TRBV19 to TRBJ1-1; D unresolved. The CDR3 is 14 residues long. The V gene's germline CDR1 is LNHDA and CDR2 SQIVND (reference sequence). Between the trimmed V and J ends, which lost 6 bases and 2 bases, there was a span of 13 bases.

This clone was detected only a few times. The rearrangement uses TRBV11-2 and TRBJ2-7; possibly TRBD2 for D (5 bases). Germline CDR1 reads SGHAT; CDR2 reads FQNNGV. V gave up 0 bases and J gave up 2 bases, with 5 bases separating them. The CDR3 runs to 13 residues. DNA for the CDR3: TGTGCCAGCAGCTTAGAGCGGGCCTACGAGCAGTACTTC. Amino acid sequence: CASSLERAYEQYF.

V usage is TRBV18 and J usage is TRBJ1-1; 7 bases line up with TRBD1. This CDR3 region has 14 residues. Unmatched junction bases numbered 5, after V lost 4 bases and J lost 3 bases. CDR1 KGHSH and CDR2 LQKENI come from the germline V gene. The CDR3 bases are TGTGCCAGCTCACGGGATACAGGGGACACTGAAGCTTTCTTT. It codes for CASSRDTGDTEAFF.

This clone was recorded once. The chain carries TRBV14 and TRBJ1-2, with 8 bases aligning to TRBD1. The ends lost 1 base at V and 5 bases at J; junction bases unmatched: 0. CDR1 and CDR2 from the germline V gene are SGHDN and FVKESK. This CDR3 has 13 amino acids. The CDR3 DNA follows: TGTGCCAGCAGCCAAGGACAGGGGTATGGCTACACCTTC. Translating gives CASSQGQGYGYTF.